The 14 T cell receptor beta chains reported below all come from one sample, sequenced in a study of cytomegalovirus exposure and HLA in healthy donors. The PCR ran on 60 Vbeta and 13 Jbeta primers. TCRdb's table, derived via immunoSEQ multiplex PCR, lists solely in-frame clones and lacks some. The repertoire consists of around 190,000 clones, with roughly 80% occurring once and the leading ten covering roughly 5%. Sample: PBMCs. Every receptor here comes from a middle-aged man in good health and CMV-seronegative.

J is TRBJ2-7 and V is TRBV29-1, with 10 nucleotides matching TRBD1. In germline, CDR1 is SQVTM, CDR2 ANQGSEA. The CDR3 has 13 amino acids. V was clipped by 5 bases and J by 4 bases; unmatched bases: 5. CDR3 amino acids: CSVLGTGEYEQYF. Here the CDR3 DNA reads TGCAGCGTTCTCGGGACAGGGGAGTACGAGCAGTACTTC.

The chain is built from TRBV4-1 and TRBJ2-1; 8 bases match TRBD2. The CDR3 runs to 13 residues. The V gene end was trimmed by 6 bases and the J gene end by 6 bases; junction bases not matched to a gene: 4. The germline CDR1 and CDR2 sequences are MGHRA and YSYEKL. The CDR3: CASRRTSSNEQFF. The CDR3 region has the DNA TGCGCCAGCAGGAGGACTAGCAGCAATGAGCAGTTCTTC.

The chain links TRBV30 to TRBJ2-1, with 13 bases lining up with TRBD2. The CDR3 is 15 residues long. The germline V gene encodes CDR1 GTSNPN and CDR2 SVGIG (reference sequence). The trim removed 4 bases at V and 7 bases at J, leaving 7 bases unmatched. This chain's CDR3 is CAWNVLAGGGNEQFF. Written as DNA, the CDR3 is TGTGCCTGGAACGTACTAGCGGGAGGGGGGAATGAGCAGTTCTTC.

This chain uses TRBV5-4 with TRBJ1-1; 10 bases agree with TRBD1. In germline, CDR1 is SGHNT, CDR2 YYREEE (reference sequence). J gave up 4 bases and V 6 bases, and 6 bases lay outside the gene matches. CDR3 size: 14 residues. The CDR3 spells CASTRQGAGTEAFF. The CDR3 nucleotides read TGTGCCAGCACCAGACAGGGGGCGGGCACTGAAGCTTTCTTT.

The count of this clone is one. In DNA, the CDR3 is TGTGCCAGCAGTAAGTTAGCGGGGAGGGGCAATGAGCAGTTCTTC. Translated, it gives CASSKLAGRGNEQFF. The V and J genes are TRBV2 and TRBJ2-1; 8 bases line up with TRBD2. The junction had 9 bases not matched to a gene; V was cut back by 5 bases and J by 6 bases. Germline CDR1 reads SNHLY; CDR2 reads FYNNEI. The CDR3 contains 15 residues.

The chain is built from TRBV2 and TRBJ2-5, with D maybe TRBD2 (7 bases). Looked up from germline, CDR1 is SNHLY and CDR2 is FYNNEI. The CDR3 consists of 14 residues. V gave up 6 bases and J gave up 4 bases, with 15 bases separating them. CDR3 DNA sequence: TGTGCCAGCAGCCGTTCGGGGGGCGGAGAGACCCAGTACTTC. Translating gives CASSRSGGGETQYF.

This rearrangement joins TRBV7-9 to TRBJ2-6, with D perhaps TRBD2 (5 bases). The V and J ends lost 6 bases and 1 base respectively, with 10 bases between them. Germline CDR1 SEHNR, CDR2 FQNEAQ (reference sequence). CDR3 length: 15 residues. CDR3 residues: CASSIGVSGANVLTF. CDR3 nucleotides: TGTGCCAGCAGTATCGGGGTATCTGGGGCCAACGTCCTGACTTTC. Full variable domain (remainder filled in from reference TRBV7-9 and TRBJ2-6): DTGVSQNPRHKITKRGQNVTFRCDPISEHNRLYWYRQTLGQGPEFLTYFQNEAQLEKSRLLSDRFSAERPKGSFSTLEIQRTEQGDSAMYLCASSIGVSGANVLTFGAGSRLTVL.

The chain employs TRBV5-1 and TRBJ1-2, with 7 nucleotides matching TRBD1. J lost 2 bases, V lost 6 bases, and 7 bases had no gene match. This CDR3 spans 14 amino acids. Germline V lookup: CDR1 SGHRS, CDR2 YFSETQ. For the CDR3, the DNA is TGCGCCAGCAACTCTTTACAGGGGAACTATGGCTACACCTTC. As protein: CASNSLQGNYGYTF.

The chain couples TRBV29-1 to TRBJ1-2; a possible D gene is TRBD1 (5 bases). Germline V gene sequence: CDR1 SQVTM, CDR2 ANQGSEA. Trimming shortened V by 6 bases and J by 4 bases, and 15 bases separated the two germline ends. This CDR3 is built from 13 residues. CDR3 in DNA: TGCAGCGTCCCGAACCCAGACAGCTATGGCTACACCTTC. Protein product: CSVPNPDSYGYTF.

This chain joins TRBV5-8 and TRBJ2-2; weak D call: TRBD1 (6 bases). The CDR3 length is 13 residues. Trimming pared 5 bases from V and 5 bases from J, leaving 10 bases between. CDR1 and CDR2 from the germline V gene are SGHTS and YDEGEE. DNA of the CDR3: TGTGCCAGCAGAGGACAGCTAACCGGGGAGCTGTTTTTT. Translating it yields CASRGQLTGELFF.

V gene TRBV7-2 combines with J gene TRBJ1-4; 12 bases align to TRBD1. Trimming at V came to 1 base and at J to 10 bases, leaving 7 bases not matched to a gene. Germline CDR1 and CDR2: SGHTA and FQGNSA. The CDR3 consists of 16 residues. This CDR3 reads CASSLGSGTGGGKLFF. The CDR3 DNA reads TGTGCCAGCAGCTTAGGATCTGGGACAGGGGGCGGAAAACTGTTTTTT.

This clone occurred a few times. This chain connects TRBV29-1 to TRBJ2-1, with 7 bases lining up with TRBD1. V lost 6 bases to trimming and J lost 3 bases; unmatched junction nucleotides: 11. The CDR3 has 15 amino acids. Germline V CDR1 and CDR2: SQVTM, ANQGSEA. CDR3 in DNA: TGCAGCGTCGGAAATAGACAGGGCTTCTACAATGAGCAGTTCTTC. This codes for CSVGNRQGFYNEQFF.

This clone was counted once. The chain uses TRBV30 and TRBJ2-7; D is possibly TRBD2 (6 bases). CDR3 size: 13 residues. Deletions cut 8 bases from V and 1 base from J, with 15 bases between. The germline V gene has CDR1 GTSNPN and CDR2 SVGIG (reference sequence). Here the CDR3 DNA reads TGTGCCGACGGGTTTGGAGGGTCCTACGAGCAGTACTTC. It codes for CADGFGGSYEQYF.

The chain uses TRBV6-5 and TRBJ2-2, with 7 nucleotides matching TRBD2. With V trimmed by 11 bases and J by 5 bases, 11 bases remained unmatched. The CDR3 sequence is 14 residues long. Germline CDR1 reads MNHEY; CDR2 reads SVGAGI. In nucleotides, the CDR3 is TGTGCCTGGTCCGGGACTAACAATACCGGGGAGCTGTTTTTT. Amino acids: CAWSGTNNTGELFF.